This TCR beta chain was observed in a study of T and B cells in COVID-19 patients. Study details: The recovered cohort's median age was 34 years, versus less than 75 years in active infection. Of about 20 active-infection patients, approximately 17 carried comorbidities linked to unfavorable COVID-19 outcome. Overall study findings and caveats: The recovered cohort had 2,300 or so exclusive TCR clusters, including 25 to 35 low generation probability clusters. In COVID-19 patients, T cell receptor beta variable and joining gene use was reportedly strongly skewed.

TRB was amplified from about 260-540 ng of blood genomic DNA. As regards this clonotype: Its target is unknown.

BIOMED2 TRB-A/B primer pools were used in multiplex TRB PCR. MiXCR was run by TCRdb on the multiplex PCR reads, yielding one entry per CDR3 protein. In the table there are some 8,000 distinct CDR3 sequences, 40% of which are singletons. Sequencing was carried out using blood. The source of this sequence is a human donor who had recovered from COVID-19.

The CDR3 spells CASSLGAGSYGYTF. CDR3 sequence (DNA): TGTGCCAGCAGCTTGGGGGCAGGTAGCTATGGCTACACCTTC. V and J are TRBV5-4 and TRBJ1-2; D gene ambiguous. This CDR3 spans 14 amino acids. Germline V CDR1 and CDR2: SGHNT, YYREEE (reference sequence). V was clipped by 0 bases and J by 4 bases, with 10 bases between them.